The entry that follows covers one TCR beta chain sequence. The data belong to a study of control samples from healthy donors and cancer patients. Measured with immunoSEQ multiplex PCR; TCRdb has only the in-frame clones, and not every one. This sample carries some 70,000 clones, roughly 84% of them seen once, and the ten largest clones take 2.5% to 3%. The CDR3 sequence is 15 residues long. Germline V gives CDR1 LNHDA, CDR2 SQIVND (reference sequence). Trimming cost V 4 bases and J 7 bases; bases outside gene matches: 8. Sequencing was carried out using PBMCs. This chain joins TRBV19 and TRBJ2-5, with 11 bases lining up with TRBD2. The clonotype comes from a woman in her fifties or sixties with lung cancer. CDR3 coding DNA: TGTGCCAGTAGTACTGCTAGCGGGGGGCTGGGGACCCAGTACTTC. Protein sequence: CASSTASGGLGTQYF.